What follows are 6 T cell receptor beta chains derived from one specimen sequenced in a study of cytomegalovirus exposure and HLA in healthy donors. PCR used 60 Vbeta primers and 13 Jbeta primers. The protocol was immunoSEQ multiplex PCR, while the TCRdb copy is restricted to in-frame clones and leaves out a portion. The sample carries about 130,000 clones, 75% to 85% recorded once. The sequenced sample consisted of PBMCs. Every receptor here comes from a man aged 40-49 years in good health and CMV-seronegative.

The J gene is TRBJ1-5, the V gene TRBV30; D is undetermined. Germline-derived CDR1 and CDR2 are GTSNPN and SVGIG (reference sequence). Trimming pared 3 bases from V and 9 bases from J, leaving 12 bases between. This CDR3 has 12 residues. The DNA of the CDR3 is TGTGCCTGGAGATCCGTGGGAGGGCCCCAGCATTTT. Its protein is CAWRSVGGPQHF.

As regards this clone: The missing conserved phenylalanine or tryptophan at the end of this CDR3 makes a read error likely. The DNA is left out, because the CDR3 cannot be placed on it with certainty; the CDR3 is given as TCRdb lists it. V gene TRBV28 combines with J gene TRBJ1-2; the D call TRBD1 from the table was never checked on the DNA. From germline, CDR1 is MDHEN and CDR2 SYDVKM. The CDR3 length equals 12 residues, ends included. This CDR3 is CASSLGVGGYKV.

The chain employs TRBV2 and TRBJ2-2; the match to TRBD2 covers 8 bases. This CDR3 comprises 15 residues. Germline values: CDR1 SNHLY, CDR2 FYNNEI. The V and J ends lost 7 bases and 4 bases, in that order; junction bases with no gene match: 8. CDR3 nucleotides: TGTGCCAGCAACGAGCGGGGGTACGTCACCGGGGAGCTGTTTTTT. Its protein product is CASNERGYVTGELFF.

The gene calls are TRBV29-1 and TRBJ1-1, with a weak D call TRBD1 (5 bases). The V gene lost 3 bases and the J gene lost 4 bases, with 12 bases spanning the gap. CDR1 SQVTM and CDR2 ANQGSEA come from the germline V gene. The CDR3 extends over 13 amino acids. The CDR3, as DNA: TGCAGCGTTGAGGCCGGGGGAGGCACTGAAGCTTTCTTT. Translated, it gives CSVEAGGGTEAFF.

The chain links TRBV14 to TRBJ2-7; TRBD2 might be the D (5 bases). The V gene lost 5 bases and the J gene lost 3 bases, with 11 bases spanning the gap. Per the germline V gene, CDR1 is SGHDN and CDR2 is FVKESK. The length of the CDR3 is 13 residues. The DNA of the CDR3 is TGTGCCAGCAGCATAGGACTTCTCTACGAGCAGTACTTC. Translating it yields CASSIGLLYEQYF.

The chain links TRBV5-6 to TRBJ2-7; TRBD2 is a possible D gene (5 bases). Germline assignment: CDR1 SGHDT and CDR2 YYEEEE. With 0 bases removed from V and 5 bases from J, the gap between germline ends came to 12 bases. The CDR3 runs to 14 residues. The DNA for the CDR3 is TGTGCCAGCAGCTTGGGGGCAGGACTCGACGAGCAGTACTTC. Protein product: CASSLGAGLDEQYF.